The 30 T cell receptor beta chains below come from one sample, sequenced in a study of beta chain features in type 1 diabetes. TCRB transcripts that were expressed got sequenced, as all of the isolated RNA had been reverse transcribed. Method: immunoSEQ multiplex PCR; TCRdb's copy keeps in-frame clones and lacks some. The sample records 300,000 to 400,000 clones, 7.5% to 9% being singletons. Sequenced: central memory CD4+ T cells from blood. The receptors derive from a woman between 18 and 29 years old in good health.

In the case of this clone: One end of the junction fails to match germline, which may point to a read error. This chain uses TRBV7-7 with TRBJ1-1, with no clear D. Per the germline V gene, CDR1 is SSHAT and CDR2 is FNYEAQ (reference sequence). This CDR3 is 13 amino acids long. CDR3 nucleotides: TGTGCTAGCAGCCCAGGCCCGAACACTGAAGCTTTCTTT. Its translation: CASSPGPNTEAFF.

The rearrangement joins TRBV4-3 to TRBJ2-1; D possibly corresponds to TRBD1 (6 bases). The CDR3 runs 15 residues. Trimming took 0 bases from V and 2 from J, leaving 8 bases between them. The germline V gene encodes CDR1 LGHNA and CDR2 YSLEER. Here the CDR3 DNA reads TGCGCCAGCAGCCAAGAGGGGGCGGCCTACAATGAGCAGTTCTTC. Translation: CASSQEGAAYNEQFF.

This chain connects TRBV13 to TRBJ2-7; 7 positions match TRBD2. The J call is in doubt because the DNA end fits TRBJ2-5 better. The germline CDR1 and CDR2 sequences are PRHDT and FYEKMQ (reference sequence). The CDR3 has 13 residues. CDR3 sequence reads: CASSLVPSGTQYF. CDR3 DNA: TGTGCCAGCAGCTTAGTGCCTAGCGGGACCCAGTACTTC.

In this sample, this clone turned up a few times. J is TRBJ2-7 and V is TRBV7-2; D is unclear. The CDR3 has 12 amino acids. Germline CDR1 is SGHTA and CDR2 is FQGNSA. V shed 3 bases and J shed 5 bases, with 8 bases lying between them. CDR3 in amino acids: CASSFNRNEQYF. Here the CDR3 DNA reads TGTGCCAGCAGCTTCAACAGAAACGAGCAGTACTTC.

This clone has a handful of counts. This chain connects TRBV7-3 to TRBJ2-7; no clear D gene. Trimming stripped 5 bases from V and 7 bases from J, with 15 bases between. The CDR3 contains 13 residues. Per germline, CDR1 SGHTA and CDR2 FQGTGA. CDR3 in DNA: TGTGCCAGCAGCCTAGACCCCCTAGGGGAGCAGTACTTC. This gives the protein CASSLDPLGEQYF. The full variable domain, completed using reference TRBV7-3 and TRBJ2-7, is GAGVSQTPSNKVTEKGKYVELRCDPISGHTALYWYRQSLGQGPEFLIYFQGTGAADDSGLPNDRFFAVRPEGSVSTLKIQRTERGDSAVYLCASSLDPLGEQYFGPGTRLTVT.

V usage is TRBV28 and J usage is TRBJ1-2, with TRBD1 as a possible D gene (6 bases). The CDR3 extends over 13 amino acids. The germline V and J ends were trimmed by 5 bases and 5 bases, with 12 bases remaining between them. In germline, CDR1 is MDHEN, CDR2 SYDVKM. The CDR3 spells CASSQQGFYGYTF. In DNA, the CDR3 is TGTGCCAGCAGTCAACAGGGATTTTATGGCTACACCTTC.

This clone was seen a handful of times. The gene calls are TRBV7-8 and TRBJ2-7; possible D gene TRBD1, 6 bases. The CDR3 runs 12 residues. With 6 bases removed from V and 3 bases from J, the gap between germline ends came to 9 bases. CDR1 SGHVS and CDR2 FQNEAQ come from the germline V gene. CDR3 in DNA: TGTGCCAGCAGAAAGACAGGCTACGAGCAGTACTTC. It translates to CASRKTGYEQYF.

This clone was detected a few times. The genes are TRBV5-1 and TRBJ2-3, with no clear D. The CDR3 loop spans 13 amino acids. CDR1 and CDR2 from the germline V gene are SGHRS and YFSETQ. V lost 0 bases and J lost 5, with 7 bases in between. The CDR3 loop is CASSLGEKDTQYF. CDR3 bases: TGCGCCAGCAGCTTGGGTGAGAAAGATACGCAGTATTTT.

The chain uses TRBV11-2 and TRBJ2-1; weak D call: TRBD2 (5 bases). CDR1 is SGHAT, CDR2 FQNNGV, per germline. V was cut by 1 base and J by 2 bases, with 12 bases left in between. The CDR3 is 16 amino acids. CDR3 sequence (DNA): TGTGCCAGCAGCTTAGGAGGGAGCCAAACCTACAATGAGCAGTTCTTC. Its protein is CASSLGGSQTYNEQFF.

J is TRBJ2-5 and V is TRBV7-6; TRBD2 is a possible D gene (5 bases). The CDR3 totals 15 residues. Germline assignment: CDR1 SGHVS and CDR2 FNYEAQ. The V and J ends lost 4 bases and 1 base respectively, with 13 bases between them. CDR3 sequence reads: CASSSAPSGQETQYF. DNA for the CDR3: TGTGCCAGCAGCTCGGCCCCAAGCGGCCAAGAGACCCAGTACTTC.

The J gene is TRBJ2-7, the V gene TRBV6-5; possibly TRBD1 or TRBD2 for D (5 bases each). V was trimmed by 6 bases and J by 4 bases, leaving 13 bases between them. The CDR3 spans 13 residues. Germline V CDR1 and CDR2: MNHEY, SVGAGI. CDR3 coding DNA: TGTGCCAGCAGCCGGGGACCCTCGTACGAGCAGTACTTC. The encoded protein is CASSRGPSYEQYF.

This clone was counted many times. This chain connects TRBV9 to TRBJ2-7, with D perhaps matching TRBD1 (5 bases). CDR1 is SGDLS and CDR2 is YYNGEE in the germline V gene. The length of the CDR3 is 15 residues. Trimming took 0 bases from V and 0 from J, leaving 10 bases between them. The chain's CDR3 is CASSVGQGFSYEQYF. As DNA, the CDR3 is TGTGCCAGCAGCGTAGGTCAGGGATTCTCCTACGAGCAGTACTTC.

The table lists this clone with a few counts. The V and J genes are TRBV10-3 and TRBJ2-5; TRBD2 aligns across 8 bases. The CDR3 consists of 15 residues. The V and J ends lost 3 bases and 1 base, in that order; junction bases with no gene match: 4. The germline V gene encodes CDR1 ENHRY and CDR2 SYGVKD. CDR3 sequence reads: CAISEKRGPQETQYF. In DNA, the CDR3 is TGTGCCATCAGTGAAAAGCGGGGGCCCCAAGAGACCCAGTACTTC.

The rearrangement links TRBV7-2 to TRBJ1-3; perhaps TRBD1 as D (5 bases). CDR3 length: 17 residues. Germline CDR1 SGHTA, CDR2 FQGNSA. The V end was cut by 5 bases, the J end by 0 bases, with 17 bases between. The CDR3, as DNA: TGTGCCAGCAGCCCCTCCTCAGGGCCCTTCTCTGGAAACACCATATATTTT. Its translation is CASSPSSGPFSGNTIYF.

V gene TRBV6-5 combines with J gene TRBJ1-5; D may be TRBD1 (5 bases). V was trimmed by 6 bases and J by 5 bases, leaving 11 bases between them. This CDR3 comprises 13 residues. Germline V gives CDR1 MNHEY, CDR2 SVGAGI. This chain's CDR3 is CASSRDSYQPQHF. As DNA, the CDR3 is TGTGCCAGCAGCCGGGACTCCTATCAGCCCCAGCATTTT.

The chain combines TRBV7-2 with TRBJ2-3, with a weak D call TRBD1 (6 bases). Germline CDR1 SGHTA, CDR2 FQGNSA. The V end lost 1 base, the J end lost 0 bases, and 14 bases lay between the germline ends. The CDR3 runs 17 residues. The CDR3 DNA is TGTGCCAGCAGCTTAGTACCCCGGGACATTAGCACAGATACGCAGTATTTT. Its translation is CASSLVPRDISTDTQYF.

The chain links TRBV19 to TRBJ2-4; TRBD2 matches at 8 bases. This CDR3 spans 19 amino acids. Germline V gives CDR1 LNHDA, CDR2 SQIVND (reference sequence). Germline trimming cut 8 bases from V and 1 base from J; bases unmatched to any gene: 19. The CDR3 DNA reads TGTGCCAGTGGCAAAACCGGGACTAGTCGGTCTTCGGCCAAAAACATTCAGTACTTC. This encodes CASGKTGTSRSSAKNIQYF.

This clone occurred a few times. This chain connects TRBV19 to TRBJ2-4; D call uncertain. Germline lookup yields CDR1 LNHDA and CDR2 SQIVND (reference sequence). V was cut by 9 bases and J by 13 bases, with 34 bases left in between. There are 17 residues in the CDR3. The CDR3 DNA follows: TGTGCCAGCGCGCCAGCCCTAGGAAAAACACGCCAGATCGAACAGTACTTC. Translating gives CASAPALGKTRQIEQYF. Full variable domain (outside the CDR3, taken from reference TRBV19 and TRBJ2-4): DGGITQSPKYLFRKEGQNVTLSCEQNLNHDAMYWYRQDPGQGLRLIYYSQIVNDFQKGDIAEGYSVSREKKESFPLTVTSAQKNPTAFYLCASAPALGKTRQIEQYFGAGTRLSVL.

The V call is TRBV5-4, the J call TRBJ2-1; 7 nucleotides agree with TRBD1. Germline loops: CDR1 SGHNT, CDR2 YYREEE (reference sequence). After removal of 3 bases from V and 1 base from J, the junction contained 7 bases not matched to a gene. This CDR3 comprises 16 residues. The CDR3 reads CASSSLTGESYNEQFF. CDR3 nucleotides: TGTGCCAGCAGCTCCCTCACAGGGGAGTCCTACAATGAGCAGTTCTTC.

The chain couples TRBV15 to TRBJ2-3; D not certain. There are 16 residues in the CDR3. Germline V CDR1 and CDR2: LNHNV, YYDKDF (reference sequence). Trimming shortened V by 1 base and J by 2 bases, and 13 bases separated the two germline ends. The CDR3 spells CATSRVRNQLTDTQYF. CDR3 nucleotide sequence: TGTGCCACCAGCAGAGTTCGAAACCAACTCACAGATACGCAGTATTTT.

In nucleotides, the CDR3 is TGTGCCAGTAGTATAGGGACGTCGAGGGGTTCGGCTTTCTTT. Translation: CASSIGTSRGSAFF. This chain links TRBV19 with TRBJ1-1; maybe TRBD1 (5 bases). Trimming took off 1 base at V and 11 bases at J, with 17 bases between the two ends. This CDR3 is 14 amino acids long. Germline loops: CDR1 LNHDA, CDR2 SQIVND (reference sequence).

This clone was seen a few times. The V and J genes are TRBV14 and TRBJ2-5, with D unclear. Trimming removed 4 bases from V and 5 bases from J, with 14 bases in between. CDR1 and CDR2 from the germline V gene are SGHDN and FVKESK. The CDR3 spans 14 residues. The CDR3 spells CASSLATSLETQYF. The CDR3 DNA follows: TGTGCCAGCAGCCTTGCTACTTCCCTGGAGACCCAGTACTTC. The whole variable domain, filled in from reference TRBV14 and TRBJ2-5, reads EAGVTQFPSHSVIEKGQTVTLRCDPISGHDNLYWYRRVMGKEIKFLLHFVKESKQDESGMPNNRFLAERTGGTYSTLKVQPAELEDSGVYFCASSLATSLETQYFGPGTRLLVL.

On this clone: At the DNA level, this CDR3 is encoded by other sequences in the same sample as well. The chain couples TRBV7-3 to TRBJ2-5; D gene ambiguous. The CDR3 has 13 amino acids. The V end lost 0 bases, the J end lost 0 bases, and 2 bases lay between the germline ends. Germline lookup yields CDR1 SGHTA and CDR2 FQGTGA. CDR3 nucleotides: TGTGCCAGCAGCTTAACCTACCAAGAGACCCAGTACTTC. Its translation is CASSLTYQETQYF. Variable domain in full (rest from reference TRBV7-3 and TRBJ2-5): GAGVSQTPSNKVTEKGKYVELRCDPISGHTALYWYRQSLGQGPEFLIYFQGTGAADDSGLPNDRFFAVRPEGSVSTLKIQRTERGDSAVYLCASSLTYQETQYFGPGTRLLVL.

This clone was observed many times. V usage is TRBV5-1 and J usage is TRBJ2-7; D possibly uses TRBD1 or TRBD2 (5 bases each). Germline loops: CDR1 SGHRS, CDR2 YFSETQ. V was clipped by 4 bases and J by 7 bases, with 21 bases between them. The CDR3 extends over 15 amino acids. CDR3 DNA: TGCGCCAGCAGCCCCCGGGTAGGGGACGGTGTAGAGCAGTACTTC. Protein: CASSPRVGDGVEQYF.

This clone has only a few counts. The V and J genes are TRBV7-2 and TRBJ2-7, with TRBD1 matching 11 bases. The germline V gene has CDR1 SGHTA and CDR2 FQGNSA. The V gene end was trimmed by 3 bases and the J gene end by 6 bases; junction bases not matched to a gene: 7. There are 15 residues in the CDR3. The CDR3 spells CASSFVGTGGSEQYF. CDR3 bases: TGTGCCAGCAGCTTTGTTGGGACAGGGGGAAGCGAGCAGTACTTC.

V is TRBV7-2 and J is TRBJ1-2, with unresolved D. There are 15 residues in the CDR3. V shed 6 bases and J shed 2 bases, with 16 bases lying between them. Germline lookup yields CDR1 SGHTA and CDR2 FQGNSA. The CDR3 nucleotides are TGTGCCAGCAGACACCTGCGGGGTATAAACTATGGCTACACCTTC. It translates to CASRHLRGINYGYTF.

The chain links TRBV9 to TRBJ2-1; possibly TRBD2 for D (6 bases). Germline V gene lookup returns CDR1 SGDLS and CDR2 YYNGEE. This CDR3 region has 15 residues. V lost 3 bases, J lost 3 bases, and 13 bases lay in between. CDR3 loop: CASSGNGTYYNEQFF. Written as DNA, the CDR3 is TGTGCCAGCAGCGGGAACGGGACTTACTACAATGAGCAGTTCTTC.

Only a few counts were recorded for this clone. CDR3 nucleotide sequence: TGTGCCAGCAGTTCCGCTGCTAGCGGCAAAAACATTCAGTACTTC. It codes for CASSSAASGKNIQYF. The rearrangement joins TRBV6-1 to TRBJ2-4, with 7 bases lining up with TRBD2. V trimming: 5 bases; J trimming: 3 bases; junction bases outside the gene matches: 7. The germline V gene has CDR1 MNHNS and CDR2 SASEGT. The CDR3 sequence is 15 residues long.

J is TRBJ1-5 and V is TRBV19; TRBD1 agrees at 7 bases. Per the germline V gene, CDR1 is LNHDA and CDR2 is SQIVND (reference sequence). The CDR3 has 14 amino acids. V lost 4 bases and J lost 9; bases outside the gene matches: 9. The CDR3 protein is CASSTDRALTPQHF. CDR3 nucleotides: TGTGCCAGTAGTACCGACAGGGCCCTAACGCCCCAGCATTTT.

The genes are TRBV28 and TRBJ2-7; D tentatively fits TRBD1 or TRBD2 (5 bases each). The CDR3 has 15 residues. The germline V gene encodes CDR1 MDHEN and CDR2 SYDVKM. V shed 7 bases and J shed 5 bases, with 21 bases lying between them. In nucleotides, the CDR3 is TGTGCCAGCATATCTGCCCCAGGGAGTTCCCACGAGCAGTACTTC. This translates into CASISAPGSSHEQYF.